The T cell receptor (beta chain) described here comes from a study of blood T cells in healthy people across ages. The V gene's germline CDR1 is LGHNA and CDR2 YSLEER. V was pared by 4 bases and J by 0 bases, with 7 bases between. CDR3 size: 15 residues. Study-wide results and limits: Leaving the PBMCs unsorted stopped any conclusive comparison of naive versus antigen-experienced cells.

With a J-beta primer mix and a sample-barcoded 5' primer, a second PCR ran about 6 to 11 cycles. TCRdb reprocessed the 5' RACE reads with MiXCR, giving one entry per CDR3 protein. The top ten clones hold approximately 24% of a sample with nearly 800,000 distinct CDR3 sequences, more than 55% of them seen once. As regards this clonotype: Its matching antigen is unknown.

The clonotype comes from a middle-aged man in good health. The V gene is TRBV4-3, the J gene TRBJ2-6; D is unresolved. The specimen was blood. The CDR3 DNA reads as TGCGCCAGCAGCCTCCTGAGCTCTGGGGCCAACGTCCTGACTTTC. Protein product: CASSLLSSGANVLTF.